Each of the 3 T cell receptor beta chains below was sequenced from the same sample in a study of T cells after yellow fever vaccination (dated by TCRdb to between 2018 and 2021). Library preparation was by 5' RACE. TCRdb records Illumina NovaSeq 6000 as the sequencer. The public reads were quality trimmed at Q25 with fastp and then assembled into clones with MiXCR by TCRdb, keeping productive beta chains. CDR3 protein sequences are deduplicated, and each keeps its most common genes and DNA. Within this sample are around 310,000 distinct CDR3 sequences, with 4% of them counted one time only. About 24% of the sample is in the top ten clones. The sample's treatment or condition label, in plain terms: live attenuated yellow fever vaccine strain. Sequences were derived from PBMCs, sampled 5 days after the yellow fever booster vaccination. The receptors were sampled from a man between 18 and 35 years old who received the YFV17D yellow fever vaccine.

The chain has TRBV7-3 and TRBJ2-5; TRBD2 agrees at 9 bases. Germline V gene lookup returns CDR1 SGHTA and CDR2 FQGTGA. CDR3 length equals 16 residues. With 5 bases clipped from V and 2 bases from J, the junction kept 9 bases outside the gene matches. CDR3 region: CASSTPTSGRQETQYF. The CDR3 nucleotides are TGTGCCAGCAGCACCCCGACTAGCGGTAGACAAGAGACCCAGTACTTC.

The chain has TRBV29-1 and TRBJ1-1; D is perhaps TRBD1 (5 bases). The germline V gene has CDR1 SQVTM and CDR2 ANQGSEA. The V end was cut by 6 bases, the J end by 6 bases, with 14 bases between. The CDR3 length is 12 residues. CDR3 coding DNA: TGCAGCGTGACAACCGGGGACTCTGAAGCTTTCTTT. This sequence encodes CSVTTGDSEAFF.

Only a few counts were recorded for this clonotype. The J gene is TRBJ1-4, the V gene TRBV5-1; D not certain. The CDR3 spans 14 residues. In germline, CDR1 is SGHRS, CDR2 YFSETQ. Trimming took 0 bases from V and 6 from J, leaving 9 bases between them. CDR3 sequence: CASSLGRPYEKLFF. The CDR3, as DNA: TGCGCCAGCAGCTTGGGCAGACCCTATGAAAAACTGTTTTTT. The full variable domain, its missing parts supplied by reference TRBV5-1 and TRBJ1-4, is KAGVTQTPRYLIKTRGQQVTLSCSPISGHRSVSWYQQTPGQGLQFLFEYFSETQRNKGNFPGRFSGRQFSNSRSEMNVSTLELGDSALYLCASSLGRPYEKLFFGSGTQLSVL.